The 7 T cell receptor beta chains given below trace back to one sample, sequenced in a study of blood T cell repertoires in COVID-19. Profiling relied on immunoSEQ multiplex PCR, and the TCRdb table lists in-frame clones only, not all of them. Here the sample spans 150,000 to 200,000 clones, more than 85% being singletons. Sequenced material: PBMCs or T cells enriched from blood (not recorded which). The receptors derive from a human donor with acute COVID-19. The donor label of this sample is uncertain.

The V gene is TRBV6-5, the J gene TRBJ1-2, with D possibly matching TRBD1 (6 bases). Germline CDR1 reads MNHEY; CDR2 reads SVGAGI. Trimming removed 8 bases at V and 0 bases at J, with 13 bases between. The CDR3 is made up of 14 amino acids. In DNA, the CDR3 is TGTGCCAGCGGTTCTTCAGGGGCTAACTATGGCTACACCTTC. Its protein is CASGSSGANYGYTF.

The V and J genes are TRBV7-8 and TRBJ1-2, with TRBD1 matching 7 bases. CDR1 SGHVS and CDR2 FQNEAQ come from the germline V gene. The V and J ends lost 5 bases and 12 bases, in that order; junction bases with no gene match: 9. The CDR3 runs to 12 residues. The CDR3 region is CASSPQGTANTF. DNA for the CDR3: TGTGCCAGCAGCCCACAAGGGACAGCAAACACCTTC.

This chain connects TRBV4-2 to TRBJ2-7; tentatively, D is TRBD2 (6 bases). CDR1 is LGHNA and CDR2 is YNFKEQ in the germline V gene. This CDR3 spans 17 amino acids. V lost 0 bases and J lost 3, with 18 bases in between. CDR3 loop: CASSQDWAGTSYYEQYF. The CDR3 nucleotides read TGTGCCAGCAGCCAAGATTGGGCGGGAACCTCTTACTACGAGCAGTACTTC.

In its sample, this clone was seen a few times. The chain is built from TRBV19 and TRBJ2-1; 9 bases fit TRBD2. V lost 6 bases to trimming and J lost 7 bases; unmatched junction nucleotides: 7. In germline, CDR1 is LNHDA, CDR2 SQIVND (reference sequence). This CDR3 is built from 14 residues. The CDR3 reads CASRISGGANEQFF. The CDR3 nucleotides are TGTGCCAGTAGGATTAGCGGGGGCGCTAATGAGCAGTTCTTC.

The chain uses TRBV10-2 and TRBJ2-1, with D perhaps matching TRBD2 (7 bases). This CDR3 contains 14 residues. Germline assignment: CDR1 WSHSY and CDR2 SAAADI. The V and J ends lost 6 bases and 9 bases respectively, with 18 bases between them. DNA for the CDR3: TGCGCCAGCAGGGGCGGGGGCCCCCGGGGTGAGCAGTTCTTC. It encodes CASRGGGPRGEQFF.

This clone was recorded only once. CDR3 coding DNA: TGTGCCAGCAGAATACAGGGCTCCTACGAGCAGTACTTC. It is translated as CASRIQGSYEQYF. The chain couples TRBV3-1 (or the pseudogene TRBV3-2) to TRBJ2-7; D perhaps matches TRBD1 (6 bases). Between the trimmed V and J ends, which lost 6 bases and 0 bases, there was a span of 9 bases. The CDR3 loop spans 13 amino acids. Per the germline V gene, CDR1 is LGHDT and CDR2 is YNNKEL (reference sequence).

The rearrangement links TRBV5-1 to TRBJ1-2; possible D gene TRBD1, 6 bases. Germline V gene lookup returns CDR1 SGHRS and CDR2 YFSETQ. This CDR3 is 12 amino acids long. V was shortened by 4 bases and J by 6 bases, with 10 bases between the two germline ends. Here the CDR3 DNA reads TGCGCCAGCAGCCACAACAGGGATGGCTACACCTTC. It translates to CASSHNRDGYTF.